This paragraph covers one TCR beta chain sequence. This entry comes from a study of shared clonotypes between healthy human individuals. The method was immunoSEQ multiplex PCR; TCRdb's version includes in-frame clones alone and lacks a portion of them. Of about 980,000 clones listed, around three quarters are singletons. The CDR3 has 13 amino acids. V lost 4 bases, J lost 7 bases, and 11 bases lay in between. CDR1 is MNHEY and CDR2 is SVGAGI in the germline V gene. This chain connects TRBV6-5 to TRBJ1-5, with D possibly TRBD1 on 6 matching bases. The receptor was isolated from a man younger than 35 in good health. Sequencing was performed on memory CD4+ T cells sorted from blood. Sample subset: CD45RA-negative fraction. CDR3 protein: CASSSRGGQPQHF. The CDR3, as DNA: TGTGCCAGCAGTTCAAGAGGGGGACAGCCCCAGCATTTT.